This T cell receptor beta chain was found in a study of T-cell memory formation after mild COVID-19. At the level of the study: TCR clustering was largely donor specific.

In its sample, this clonotype was seen a few times. Its matching antigen is unknown. General study findings and limits: Memory sampled before infection contained some responding clones, suggesting cross-reactive memory joined. Contracting clones from day 15 to 85 showed balanced CD4/CD8; later expanders favored CD4+.

The V and J ends lost 3 bases and 0 bases respectively, with 12 bases between them. This CDR3 has 16 amino acids. TCRdb ran MiXCR on the 5' RACE reads and lists one entry per CDR3 protein. The sample includes around 420,000 distinct CDR3 sequences, 20% to 25% seen only once; the top ten take around 8.8%. The material sequenced was PBMCs or a T cell subset sorted from them (not recorded which). This sequence originates from an adult woman who had mild COVID-19 (a few samples of this study predate the infection). Cell type and time point are not known. The chain has TRBV12-3 or TRBV12-4 and TRBJ2-4; a possible D gene is TRBD2 (6 bases). The CDR3 here is CASSLGRGVAKNIQYF. For the CDR3, the DNA is TGTGCCAGCAGTTTGGGACGCGGGGTAGCCAAAAACATTCAGTACTTC.